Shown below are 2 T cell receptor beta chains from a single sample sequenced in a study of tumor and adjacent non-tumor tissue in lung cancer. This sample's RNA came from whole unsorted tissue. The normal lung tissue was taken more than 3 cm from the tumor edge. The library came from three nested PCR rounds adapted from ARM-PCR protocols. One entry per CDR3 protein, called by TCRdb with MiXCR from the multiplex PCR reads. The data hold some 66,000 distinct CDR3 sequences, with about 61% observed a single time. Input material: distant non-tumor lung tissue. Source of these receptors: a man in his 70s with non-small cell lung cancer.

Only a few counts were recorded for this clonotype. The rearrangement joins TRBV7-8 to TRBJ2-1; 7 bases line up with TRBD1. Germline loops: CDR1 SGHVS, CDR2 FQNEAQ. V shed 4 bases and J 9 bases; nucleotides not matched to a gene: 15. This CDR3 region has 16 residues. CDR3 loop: CASSSTTDRRTGEQFF. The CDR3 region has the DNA TGTGCCAGCAGCTCTACTACGGACAGGCGGACCGGTGAGCAGTTCTTC.

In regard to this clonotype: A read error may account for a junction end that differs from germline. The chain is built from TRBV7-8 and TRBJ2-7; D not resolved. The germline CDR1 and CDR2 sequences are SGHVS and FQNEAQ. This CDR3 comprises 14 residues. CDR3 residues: CASSFQSRSYEQYF. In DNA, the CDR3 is TGTGCCAGCAGCTTTCAGTCAAGGTCCTACGAGCAGTATTTC.